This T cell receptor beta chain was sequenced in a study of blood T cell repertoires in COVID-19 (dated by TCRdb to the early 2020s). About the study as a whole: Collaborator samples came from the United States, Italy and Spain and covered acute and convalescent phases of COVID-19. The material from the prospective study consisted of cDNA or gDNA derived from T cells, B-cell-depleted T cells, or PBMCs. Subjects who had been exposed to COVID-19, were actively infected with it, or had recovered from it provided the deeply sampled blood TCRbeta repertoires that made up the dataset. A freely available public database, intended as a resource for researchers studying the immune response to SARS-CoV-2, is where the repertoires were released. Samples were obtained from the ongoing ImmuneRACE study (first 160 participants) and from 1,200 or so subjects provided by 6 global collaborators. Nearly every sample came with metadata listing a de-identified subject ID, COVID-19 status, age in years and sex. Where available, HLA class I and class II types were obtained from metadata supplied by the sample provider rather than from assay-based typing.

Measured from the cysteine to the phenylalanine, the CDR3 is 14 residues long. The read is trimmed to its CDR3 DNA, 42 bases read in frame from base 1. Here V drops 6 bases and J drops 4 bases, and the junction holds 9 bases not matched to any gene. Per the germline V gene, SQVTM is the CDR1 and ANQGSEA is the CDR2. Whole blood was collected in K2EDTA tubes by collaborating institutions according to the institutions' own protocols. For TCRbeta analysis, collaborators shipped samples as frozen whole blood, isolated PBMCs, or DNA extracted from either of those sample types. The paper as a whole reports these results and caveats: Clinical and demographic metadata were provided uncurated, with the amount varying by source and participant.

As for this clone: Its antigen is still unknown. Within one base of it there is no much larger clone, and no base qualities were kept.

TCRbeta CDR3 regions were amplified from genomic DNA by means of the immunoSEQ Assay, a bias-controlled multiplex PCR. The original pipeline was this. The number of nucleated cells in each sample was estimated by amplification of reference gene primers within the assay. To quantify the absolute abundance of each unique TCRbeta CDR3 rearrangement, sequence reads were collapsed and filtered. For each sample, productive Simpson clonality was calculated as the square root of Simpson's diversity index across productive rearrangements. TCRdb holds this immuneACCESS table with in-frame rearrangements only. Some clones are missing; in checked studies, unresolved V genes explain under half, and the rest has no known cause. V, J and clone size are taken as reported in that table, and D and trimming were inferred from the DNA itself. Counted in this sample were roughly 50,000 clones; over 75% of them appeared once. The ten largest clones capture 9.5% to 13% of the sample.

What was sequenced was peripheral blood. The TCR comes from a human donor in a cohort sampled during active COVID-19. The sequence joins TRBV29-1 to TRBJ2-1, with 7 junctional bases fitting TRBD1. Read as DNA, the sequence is TGCAGCGTCGTAGACAGGGCCAAATACAATGAGCAGTTCTTC. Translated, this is CSVVDRAKYNEQFF.